A selection of T cell receptor beta chains follows, all from one sample in a study of T cell repertoires in cytomegalovirus infection. TCRdb processed the reads anew with MiXCR; each CDR3 protein has one entry. The table shows around 320,000 distinct CDR3 sequences, with over 7.5% occurring only once. Sequencing used PBMCs. All receptors derive from a human donor in good health (CMV status not recorded). Some clones in this sample may be carry-over from other donors' samples. Both conserved end residues are part of each CDR3.

len: 13
v_gene: TRBV28
j_gene: TRBJ2-3
CDR3aa: CAAASGFTDTQYF

len: 18
v_gene: TRBV7-2
j_gene: TRBJ2-1
CDR3aa: CASSSDASRGGRVDEQFF

len: 14
v_gene: TRBV6-2/TRBV6-3
j_gene: TRBJ2-1
CDR3aa: CASVLAGGPHEQFF

len: 14
v_gene: TRBV7-2
j_gene: TRBJ2-2
CDR3aa: CASSRGPRSGELFF

len: 15
v_gene: TRBV7-8
j_gene: TRBJ2-3
CDR3aa: CASSILAGTTDTQYF

len: 15
v_gene: TRBV12-5
j_gene: TRBJ1-1
CDR3aa: CASGSPGGLNTEAFF

len: 14
v_gene: TRBV28
j_gene: TRBJ2-5
CDR3aa: CASSLFQREETQYF

len: 16
v_gene: TRBV2
j_gene: TRBJ1-4
CDR3aa: CASIPGRLNLNEKLFF

len: 15
v_gene: TRBV27
j_gene: TRBJ2-5
CDR3aa: CASSFLAGGRETQYF

len: 14
v_gene: TRBV12-3/TRBV12-4
j_gene: TRBJ1-5
CDR3aa: CASSFSGIRQPQHF

len: 12
v_gene: TRBV7-3
j_gene: TRBJ2-5
CDR3aa: CASDRTGETQYF

len: 16
v_gene: TRBV20-1
j_gene: TRBJ2-1
CDR3aa: CSARYPEGVSYNEQFF

len: 15
v_gene: TRBV29-1
j_gene: TRBJ1-2
CDR3aa: CSVTHLFTGNYGYTF

len: 12
v_gene: TRBV19
j_gene: TRBJ1-1
CDR3aa: CASSMGATEAFF

len: 14
v_gene: TRBV7-8
j_gene: TRBJ2-2
CDR3aa: CASSFQGSGGELFF

len: 13
v_gene: TRBV20-1
j_gene: TRBJ1-1
CDR3aa: CSALGGTNTEAFF

len: 14
v_gene: TRBV7-3
j_gene: TRBJ2-3
CDR3aa: CASSPHSDWTMQYF

len: 14
v_gene: TRBV28
j_gene: TRBJ2-4
CDR3aa: CASSGAEGENIQYF

len: 18
v_gene: TRBV7-2
j_gene: TRBJ2-6
CDR3aa: CASSLVAGRLSGANVLTF

len: 11
v_gene: TRBV7-2
j_gene: TRBJ2-1
CDR3aa: CASSLDGFQFF

len: 16
v_gene: TRBV12-3/TRBV12-4
j_gene: TRBJ2-7
CDR3aa: CASSPTSGGGIYEQYF

len: 14
v_gene: TRBV4-2
j_gene: TRBJ2-6
CDR3aa: CASSTGSGANVLTF

len: 13
v_gene: TRBV28
j_gene: TRBJ2-7
CDR3aa: CASSLPHPYEQYF

len: 15
v_gene: TRBV7-2
j_gene: TRBJ1-1
CDR3aa: CASSQSRDRNTEAFF

len: 13
v_gene: TRBV6-2/TRBV6-3
j_gene: TRBJ2-1
CDR3aa: CASSYSGNGEQFF

len: 16
v_gene: TRBV20-1
j_gene: TRBJ2-2
CDR3aa: CSARGDRGQGTGELFF

len: 14
v_gene: TRBV4-1
j_gene: TRBJ2-7
CDR3aa: CASSQRVGSGEQYF

len: 15
v_gene: TRBV7-2
j_gene: TRBJ2-2
CDR3aa: CASRLRGGATGELFF

len: 16
v_gene: TRBV7-2
j_gene: TRBJ2-1
CDR3aa: CASSSDGTSGGFGQFF

len: 13
v_gene: TRBV18
j_gene: TRBJ1-4
CDR3aa: CASSPGSDEKLFF

len: 14
v_gene: TRBV7-9
j_gene: TRBJ2-1
CDR3aa: CASSLVAAYNEQFF

len: 16
v_gene: TRBV13
j_gene: TRBJ2-1
CDR3aa: CASSSRDGLSYNEQFF

len: 14
v_gene: TRBV20-1
j_gene: TRBJ2-5
CDR3aa: CSAIRTLRGETQYF

len: 18
v_gene: TRBV2
j_gene: TRBJ2-7
CDR3aa: CASSWASGRAHSSYEQYF

len: 15
v_gene: TRBV6-6
j_gene: TRBJ1-5
CDR3aa: CASSYPPNSNQPQHF

len: 15
v_gene: TRBV7-8
j_gene: TRBJ1-1
CDR3aa: CASSPRGTGNTEAFF

len: 15
v_gene: TRBV18
j_gene: TRBJ2-5
CDR3aa: CASSPRPGVQETQYF

len: 20
v_gene: TRBV7-9
j_gene: TRBJ2-1
CDR3aa: CASSLRGTSGRTRPLDEQFF

len: 16
v_gene: TRBV28
j_gene: TRBJ1-5
CDR3aa: CASSYRGRGANQPQHF

len: 14
v_gene: TRBV6-2/TRBV6-3
j_gene: TRBJ1-2
CDR3aa: CASSFRVPLDGYTF

len: 12
v_gene: TRBV7-2
j_gene: TRBJ1-4
CDR3aa: CASSLSGEKLFF

len: 14
v_gene: TRBV7-2
j_gene: TRBJ2-7
CDR3aa: CASSSGIRSYEQYF

len: 15
v_gene: TRBV7-9
j_gene: TRBJ2-5
CDR3aa: CASSFYRQQKETQYF

len: 15
v_gene: TRBV28
j_gene: TRBJ2-3
CDR3aa: CASTLGGPGTGTQYF